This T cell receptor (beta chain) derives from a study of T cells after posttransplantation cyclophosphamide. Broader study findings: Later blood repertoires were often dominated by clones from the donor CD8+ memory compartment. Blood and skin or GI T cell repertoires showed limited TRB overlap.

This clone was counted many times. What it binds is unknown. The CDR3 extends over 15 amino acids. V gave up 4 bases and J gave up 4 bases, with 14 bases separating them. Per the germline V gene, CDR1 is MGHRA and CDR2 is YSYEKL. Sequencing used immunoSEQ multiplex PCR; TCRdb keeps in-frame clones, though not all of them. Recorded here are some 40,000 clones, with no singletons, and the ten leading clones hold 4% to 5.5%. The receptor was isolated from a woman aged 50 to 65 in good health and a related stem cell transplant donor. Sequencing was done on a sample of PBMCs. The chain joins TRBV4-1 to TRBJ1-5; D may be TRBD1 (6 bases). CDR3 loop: CASSPTGTQNQPQHF. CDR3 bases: TGCGCCAGCAGCCCAACCGGGACACAAAATCAGCCCCAGCATTTT.